The rows below give T cell receptor beta chains drawn from one sample of a study of blood T cells in healthy people across ages. TCRdb reprocessed the 5' RACE reads with MiXCR, giving one entry per CDR3 protein. The sample consists of about 1.7 million distinct CDR3 sequences, 28% of them appearing once. The sequenced sample was blood. These receptors were taken from a woman in her twenties or thirties in good health. Each CDR3 is given with its conserved first and last residue. A D gene is named only where the DNA matches it firmly. The size of a clone is reported for some rows only, either as once, few or many, or as a class for expanded clones.

d_call,clone_size,j_call,v_call,cdr3_length,cdr3_nt,cdr3_aa
-,-,TRBJ2-1,TRBV21-1,15,TGTGCCAGCAGTGCCCTACTCAGCTCCTACAATGAGCAGTTCTTC,CASSALLSSYNEQFF
-,-,TRBJ1-4,TRBV5-5,14,TGTGCCAGCACCCATTGGACCTATAATGAAAAACTGTTTTTT,CASTHWTYNEKLFF
TRBD2,-,TRBJ2-7,TRBV7-2,15,TGTGCCAGCAGCGCGGGGACTAGCAGCTTCTACGAGCAGTACTTC,CASSAGTSSFYEQYF
-,few,TRBJ2-7,TRBV9,16,TGTGCCAGCAGCGTAGTCCCAGAGGGCTCCTCCTACGAGCAGTACTTC,CASSVVPEGSSYEQYF
-,-,TRBJ2-7,TRBV6-1,15,TGTGCCAGCAGTGAAGGTAAAACGGGCACCTACGAGCAGTACTTC,CASSEGKTGTYEQYF
-,few,TRBJ2-6,TRBV10-3,17,TGTGCCGTCAGTGAACAGGGCTCAGACTCTGGGGCCAACGTCCTGACTTTC,CAVSEQGSDSGANVLTF
-,many,TRBJ2-7,TRBV9,13,TGTGCCAGCAGCGCACCCTCCTCCTACGAGCAGTACTTC,CASSAPSSYEQYF
-,few,TRBJ1-4,TRBV6-6,16,TGTGCCAGCTGGGATGCGAAGCTTGGAGGGATCGAAAAACTGTTTTTT,CASWDAKLGGIEKLFF
-,-,TRBJ1-1,TRBV12-3/TRBV12-4,14,TGTGCCAGCAGCCGAGGGGTTTCGAACACTGAAGCTTTCTTT,CASSRGVSNTEAFF
TRBD2,few,TRBJ2-1,TRBV20-1,17,TGCAGTGCTAGAGGGGGTAGCGGGGGCCCCGACTACAATGAGCAGTTCTTC,CSARGGSGGPDYNEQFF
-,few,TRBJ2-7,TRBV5-6,17,TGTGCCAGCAGCAACAACCCCGGCCGGGACGGGCCCTACGAGCAGTACTTC,CASSNNPGRDGPYEQYF
-,few,TRBJ1-1,TRBV29-1,10,TGCAGCGGGGGGGAGGGAAAGGCTTTCTTT,CSGGEGKAFF